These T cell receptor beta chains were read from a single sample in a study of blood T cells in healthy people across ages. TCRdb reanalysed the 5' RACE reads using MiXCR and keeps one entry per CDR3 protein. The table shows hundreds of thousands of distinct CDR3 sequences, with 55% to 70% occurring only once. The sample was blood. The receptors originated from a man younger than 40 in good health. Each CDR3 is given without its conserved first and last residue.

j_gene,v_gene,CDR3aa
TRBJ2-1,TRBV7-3,ASSAGQGGNEQF
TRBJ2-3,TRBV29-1,SVRQGARDTQY
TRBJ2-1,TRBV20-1,SASGTSGRPHNEQF
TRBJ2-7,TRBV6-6,ASRALAGGRYEQY
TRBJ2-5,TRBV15,ATSRDTGLETQY
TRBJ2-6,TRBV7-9,ASSLPVPGANVLT
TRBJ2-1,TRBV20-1,SASARELGYYNEQF
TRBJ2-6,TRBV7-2,ADARGFGANVLT
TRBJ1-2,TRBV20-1,SARDRMVKYGYT
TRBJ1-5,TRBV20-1,SARAVVPKPTDQPQH
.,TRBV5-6,ASSRGSGGSSYNEQY
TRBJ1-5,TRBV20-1,SARGSGQPQH
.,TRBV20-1,SARAGIYEQY
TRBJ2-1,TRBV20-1,SVIGVKNEQF
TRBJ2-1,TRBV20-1,SADLSGGGYNEQF
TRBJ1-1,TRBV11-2,ASSLDPVMNTEAF
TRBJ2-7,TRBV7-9,ASSSITGTSGRYEQY
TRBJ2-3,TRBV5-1,ASSLSDTQY
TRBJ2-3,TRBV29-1,SADGTSGDPSTDTQY
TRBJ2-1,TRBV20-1,SASPGTSGSYNEQF
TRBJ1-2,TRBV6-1,ASTGTGGGRVGGYT
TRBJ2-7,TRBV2,AVQGPLAGTWQY
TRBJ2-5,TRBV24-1,ATSDTQGGWETQY
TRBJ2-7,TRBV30,ASRPGTGGSYEQY